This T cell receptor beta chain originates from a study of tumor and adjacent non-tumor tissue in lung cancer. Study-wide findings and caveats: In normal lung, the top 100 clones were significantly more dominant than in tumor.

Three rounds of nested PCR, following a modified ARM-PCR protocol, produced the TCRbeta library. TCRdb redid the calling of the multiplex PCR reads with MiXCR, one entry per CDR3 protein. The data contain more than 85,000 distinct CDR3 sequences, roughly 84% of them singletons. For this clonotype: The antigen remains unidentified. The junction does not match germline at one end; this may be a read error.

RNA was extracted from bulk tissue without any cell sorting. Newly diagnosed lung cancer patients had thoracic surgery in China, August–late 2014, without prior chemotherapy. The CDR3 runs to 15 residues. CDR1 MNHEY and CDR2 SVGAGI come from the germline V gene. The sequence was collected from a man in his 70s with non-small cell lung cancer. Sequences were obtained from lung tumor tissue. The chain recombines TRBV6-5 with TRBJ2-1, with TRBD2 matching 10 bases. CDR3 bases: TGTACCAGCAGTTACCTAGCGGGAGTGAGCAATGGGCAGTTCTTC. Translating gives CTSSYLAGVSNGQFF.